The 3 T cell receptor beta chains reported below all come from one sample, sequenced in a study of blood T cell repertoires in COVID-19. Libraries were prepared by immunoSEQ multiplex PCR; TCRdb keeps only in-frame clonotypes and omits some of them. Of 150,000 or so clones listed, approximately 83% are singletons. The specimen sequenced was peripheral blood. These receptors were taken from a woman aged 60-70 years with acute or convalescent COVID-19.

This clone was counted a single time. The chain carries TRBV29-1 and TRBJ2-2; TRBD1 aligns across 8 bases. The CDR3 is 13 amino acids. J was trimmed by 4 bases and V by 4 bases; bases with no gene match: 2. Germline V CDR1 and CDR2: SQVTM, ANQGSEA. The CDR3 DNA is TGCAGCGTTGGACAGGGGTTCACCGGGGAGCTGTTTTTT. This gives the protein CSVGQGFTGELFF.

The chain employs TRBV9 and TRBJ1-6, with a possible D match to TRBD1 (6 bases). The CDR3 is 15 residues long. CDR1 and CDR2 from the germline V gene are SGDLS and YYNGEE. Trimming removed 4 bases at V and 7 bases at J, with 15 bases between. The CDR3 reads CASSSSRGGNSPLHF. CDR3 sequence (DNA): TGTGCCAGCAGCTCTTCCAGGGGAGGGAATTCACCCCTCCACTTT.

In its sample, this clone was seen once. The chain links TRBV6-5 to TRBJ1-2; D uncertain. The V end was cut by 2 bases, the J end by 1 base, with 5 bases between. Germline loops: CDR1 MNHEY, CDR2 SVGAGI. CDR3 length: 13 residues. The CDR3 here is CASSYSLNYGYTF. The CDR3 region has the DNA TGTGCCAGCAGTTACAGCCTTAACTATGGCTACACCTTC.